This passage covers 20 T cell receptor beta chains from one sample sequenced in a study of shared clonotypes between healthy human individuals. Libraries were prepared by immunoSEQ multiplex PCR; TCRdb keeps only in-frame clonotypes and omits some of them. The sample records about 2.4 million clones, more than 85% being singletons. Source material: naive CD4+ T cells from PBMCs. As for subset: CD45RA+ positively selected. These receptors were obtained from a man aged 18 to 30 in good health. Some clones in this sample may be carry-over from other donors' samples.

The V call is TRBV19, the J call TRBJ1-3; D is uncertain. This CDR3 region has 14 residues. V was trimmed by 9 bases and J by 0 bases, leaving 12 bases between them. CDR1 and CDR2 from the germline V gene are LNHDA and SQIVND (reference sequence). The CDR3 reads CASLDGASGNTIYF. The CDR3 DNA reads TGTGCCAGCCTGGACGGAGCCTCTGGAAACACCATATATTTT.

CDR3: CASSLYGPSSYEQYF. Here the CDR3 DNA reads TGCGCCAGCAGCTTGTACGGACCTAGCTCCTACGAGCAGTACTTC. This chain connects TRBV5-1 to TRBJ2-5; D is unresolved. Near its end, the DNA agrees better with TRBJ2-7, so the J call may be wrong. Germline lookup yields CDR1 SGHRS and CDR2 YFSETQ. This CDR3 contains 15 residues.

The chain joins TRBV7-8 to TRBJ2-3; 10 bases line up with TRBD2. V shed 4 bases and J 7 bases; nucleotides not matched to a gene: 17. The CDR3 is 18 residues long. Germline values: CDR1 SGHVS, CDR2 FQNEAQ. The CDR3 bases are TGTGCCAGCAGCTCCCCGCGGGGGGGGTCTAGCGGGAGATATACGCAGTATTTT. Its translation is CASSSPRGGSSGRYTQYF.

This clone came up a few times. The chain combines TRBV30 with TRBJ2-7, with TRBD2 identical over 11 bases. This CDR3 has 15 amino acids. Germline lookup yields CDR1 GTSNPN and CDR2 SVGIG (reference sequence). With V trimmed by 6 bases and J by 3 bases, 10 bases remained unmatched. The DNA of the CDR3 is TGTGCCTGCAAGCCTCTAGCGGGAGGATTCTACGAGCAGTACTTC. Its translation: CACKPLAGGFYEQYF.

This clone was observed once. The CDR3 sequence is CASSLDGQGYRQPQHF. The CDR3 region has the DNA TGTGCCAGCAGCTTAGATGGACAGGGGTATCGACAGCCCCAGCATTTT. The gene calls are TRBV7-2 and TRBJ1-5; TRBD1 agrees at 9 bases. The V gene's germline CDR1 is SGHTA and CDR2 FQGNSA. The CDR3 loop spans 16 amino acids. Trimming took 1 base from V and 7 from J; bases not matched to a gene: 8.

V and J are TRBV5-4 and TRBJ2-2; 11 bases match TRBD2. The CDR3 is made up of 18 amino acids. Per the germline V gene, CDR1 is SGHNT and CDR2 is YYREEE (reference sequence). V was clipped by 3 bases and J by 3 bases; unmatched bases: 10. CDR3 bases: TGTGCCAGCAGCTCGAGGGCTAGCGGGAGGTGGGACACCGGGGAGCTGTTTTTT. Its protein is CASSSRASGRWDTGELFF.

As to this clone: The same CDR3 is also encoded by other DNA sequences in this sample. The chain employs TRBV5-1 and TRBJ1-1; D is possibly TRBD1 (6 bases). V lost 0 bases, J lost 2 bases, and 8 bases lay in between. The CDR3 consists of 14 residues. Germline CDR1 and CDR2: SGHRS and YFSETQ. The CDR3 region has the DNA TGCGCCAGCAGCTTGGCACAGGGAAACACTGAAGCTTTCTTT. Translating gives CASSLAQGNTEAFF.

The chain links TRBV28 to TRBJ2-1; 8 bases are shared with TRBD1. The trim removed 7 bases at V and 7 bases at J, leaving 15 bases unmatched. The CDR3 consists of 16 residues. Germline V CDR1 and CDR2: MDHEN, SYDVKM. For the CDR3, the DNA is TGTGCCAGCACAGACCACGGGACAGGATTGAGTAATGAGCAGTTCTTC. Protein product: CASTDHGTGLSNEQFF.

This clone has only one observation. Other DNA sequences from this sample encode an identical CDR3 as well. The J gene is TRBJ1-2, the V gene TRBV5-1; 8 bases agree with TRBD1. Germline-derived CDR1 and CDR2 are SGHRS and YFSETQ. The V gene end was trimmed by 5 bases and the J gene end by 6 bases; junction bases not matched to a gene: 6. The CDR3 length is 13 residues. CDR3 in amino acids: CASRLDREDGYTF. CDR3 nucleotides: TGCGCCAGCAGGCTGGACAGGGAGGATGGCTACACCTTC.

Comments on this clone: The sample holds other DNA sequences that translate to the same CDR3. The CDR3 region has the DNA TGTGCCTGGAGTGTGGGGCTAGCGGGTTACAATGAGCAGTTCTTC. Translated: CAWSVGLAGYNEQFF. V and J are TRBV30 and TRBJ2-1; the match to TRBD2 covers 8 bases. The J segment lost 4 bases and the V segment lost 0 bases, leaving 5 bases of the junction unmatched. The V gene's germline CDR1 is GTSNPN and CDR2 SVGIG (reference sequence). The CDR3 has 15 residues.

The gene calls are TRBV9 and TRBJ2-6; tentative D call: TRBD2 (6 bases). The germline CDR1 and CDR2 sequences are SGDLS and YYNGEE. The V and J ends lost 3 bases and 0 bases respectively, with 22 bases between them. This CDR3 has 20 amino acids. CDR3 region: CASSARRGSPSSSGANVLTF. The CDR3 nucleotides read TGTGCCAGCAGCGCAAGACGGGGGTCCCCATCTAGCTCTGGGGCCAACGTCCTGACTTTC.

This chain links TRBV28 with TRBJ1-2, with D uncertain. V was clipped by 8 bases and J by 0 bases, with 13 bases between them. This CDR3 contains 14 residues. CDR1 MDHEN and CDR2 SYDVKM come from the germline V gene. The CDR3 spells CASGVAGPNYGYTF. CDR3 DNA: TGTGCCAGCGGGGTGGCAGGACCTAACTATGGCTACACCTTC.

CDR3 sequence (DNA): TGTGCCACTAGGACTAGCGGGAGGGTTATTAGCACAGATACGCAGTATTTT. This encodes CATRTSGRVISTDTQYF. This chain uses TRBV10-3 with TRBJ2-3; 15 bases fit TRBD2. Germline CDR1 is ENHRY and CDR2 is SYGVKD. J was trimmed by 0 bases and V by 10 bases; bases with no gene match: 8. The CDR3 sequence is 17 residues long.

CDR3 residues: CASSPRAENYGYTF. In nucleotides, the CDR3 is TGTGCCAGCTCACCGCGGGCGGAAAACTATGGCTACACCTTC. This chain joins TRBV18 and TRBJ1-2; D gene ambiguous. Trimming took 3 bases from V and 2 from J, leaving 10 bases between them. This CDR3 is 14 amino acids long. Germline-derived CDR1 and CDR2 are KGHSH and LQKENI.

The rearrangement links TRBV7-3 to TRBJ2-1; 7 bases line up with TRBD2. The CDR3 loop spans 16 amino acids. Germline V CDR1 and CDR2: SGHTA, FQGTGA. With 2 bases clipped from V and 2 bases from J, the junction kept 6 bases outside the gene matches. CDR3 bases: TGTGCCAGCAGCTTAGCGGGGGTCCCCCCCTACAATGAGCAGTTCTTC. Encoded protein: CASSLAGVPPYNEQFF.

The V gene is TRBV11-2, the J gene TRBJ2-1; D gene unclear. With 1 base removed from V and 6 bases from J, the gap between germline ends came to 10 bases. Looked up from germline, CDR1 is SGHAT and CDR2 is FQNNGV. The CDR3 is 14 amino acids. This CDR3 is CASSLVALINEQFF. DNA of the CDR3: TGTGCCAGCAGCTTAGTCGCCCTTATCAATGAGCAGTTCTTC. Based on the CDR3 plus reference TRBV11-2 and TRBJ2-1, the full variable domain is EAGVAQSPRYKIIEKRQSVAFWCNPISGHATLYWYQQILGQGPKLLIQFQNNGVVDDSQLPKDRFSAERLKGVDSTLKIQPAKLEDSAVYLCASSLVALINEQFFGPGTRLTVL.

CDR3 region: CASSDRGFGNTIYF. DNA of the CDR3: TGTGCCAGCAGCGACCGGGGATTTGGAAACACCATATATTTT. The rearrangement joins TRBV14 to TRBJ1-3; no clear D gene. With 5 bases removed from V and 3 bases from J, the gap between germline ends came to 11 bases. The CDR3 has 14 residues. The germline V gene encodes CDR1 SGHDN and CDR2 FVKESK.

This chain connects TRBV30 to TRBJ2-2; possible D gene TRBD1, 6 bases. The germline V and J ends were trimmed by 7 bases and 4 bases, with 16 bases remaining between them. CDR1 GTSNPN and CDR2 SVGIG come from the germline V gene (reference sequence). This CDR3 has 14 residues. CDR3 in amino acids: CASLGQGPTGELFF. The CDR3, as DNA: TGTGCCTCCCTTGGGCAGGGGCCCACCGGGGAGCTGTTTTTT.

The genes are TRBV9 and TRBJ2-5; tentatively, D is TRBD2 (5 bases). The CDR3 runs to 14 residues. V lost 2 bases, J lost 2 bases, and 10 bases lay in between. Germline V gene data show CDR1 as SGDLS and CDR2 as YYNGEE. The CDR3 sequence is CASSVSGRQETQYF. The CDR3 coding sequence is TGTGCCAGCAGCGTTTCTGGGAGACAAGAGACCCAGTACTTC. The whole variable domain, filled in from reference TRBV9 and TRBJ2-5, reads DSGVTQTPKHLITATGQRVTLRCSPRSGDLSVYWYQQSLDQGLQFLIQYYNGEERAKGNILERFSAQQFPDLHSELNLSSLELGDSALYFCASSVSGRQETQYFGPGTRLLVL.

The rearrangement joins TRBV28 to TRBJ2-3; D may be TRBD1 (6 bases). Trimming removed 5 bases from V and 2 bases from J, with 14 bases in between. This CDR3 has 15 residues. Germline lookup yields CDR1 MDHEN and CDR2 SYDVKM. This CDR3 reads CASSQDRGATDTQYF. In DNA, the CDR3 is TGTGCCAGCAGTCAGGACAGAGGGGCCACAGATACGCAGTATTTT.